This record looks at one T cell receptor beta chain sequence and its context. Antigen unknown. Assay used: immunoSEQ multiplex PCR; TCRdb lists only in-frame clones, some missing. The sample carries about 26,000 clones, roughly three quarters recorded once. The CDR3 is 17 amino acids. V lost 6 bases, J lost 4 bases, and 16 bases stayed unmatched. In germline, CDR1 is SGHDT, CDR2 YYEEEE. This entry is derived from a study of OX40 agonist ivuxolimab in advanced cancers. Across the whole study: Patients took ivuxolimab, an agonistic anti-OX40 (CD134) antibody. Patients receiving dose escalation had hepatocellular carcinoma, melanoma, renal cell or head and neck cancer. Treatment received earlier with anti-PD-1, anti-PD-L1 or anti-CTLA-4 agents was allowed, and roughly 40% had some.

The study, taken as a whole, reports: Average numbers of expanded clones were greater in CD8+ T cells than in CD4+.

This clonotype was sampled from an adult with an advanced solid tumor such as melanoma, head and neck, liver or kidney cancer. J is TRBJ1-3 and V is TRBV5-6; TRBD1 aligns across 7 bases. Source: CD4+ or CD8+ T cells sorted from blood, taken in a trial of the OX40 agonist ivuxolimab. The CDR3 DNA follows: TGTGCCAGCACCCTGGCAGGGGAAGGGGGCTCGGGAAACACCATATATTTT. Translating it yields CASTLAGEGGSGNTIYF.